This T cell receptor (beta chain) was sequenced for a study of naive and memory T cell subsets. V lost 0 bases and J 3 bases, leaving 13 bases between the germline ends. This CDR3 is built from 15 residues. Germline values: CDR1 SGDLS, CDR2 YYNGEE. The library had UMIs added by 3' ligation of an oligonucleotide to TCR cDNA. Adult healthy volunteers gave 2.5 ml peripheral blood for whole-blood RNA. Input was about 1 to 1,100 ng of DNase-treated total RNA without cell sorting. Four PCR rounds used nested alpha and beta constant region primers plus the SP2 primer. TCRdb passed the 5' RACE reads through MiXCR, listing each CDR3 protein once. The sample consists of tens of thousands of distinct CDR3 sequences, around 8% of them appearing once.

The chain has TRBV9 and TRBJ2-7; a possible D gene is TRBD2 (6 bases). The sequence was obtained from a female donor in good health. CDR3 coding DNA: TGTGCCAGCAGCGTAGACGGGGGTGGGATCTACGAGCAGTACTTC. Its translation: CASSVDGGGIYEQYF.